What follows describes a single TCR beta chain. The data were taken from a study of radiotherapy plus CTLA-4 blockade in lung cancer. This CDR3 has 16 amino acids. Germline CDR1 and CDR2: SGHTA and FQGNSA. V trimming: 3 bases; J trimming: 4 bases; junction bases outside the gene matches: 8. Some clones are missing from TCRdb's copy, which holds only in-frame ones; the method was immunoSEQ multiplex PCR. The data hold fewer than 100,000 clones, with roughly 79% observed a single time. This receptor was identified in a human donor with non-small cell lung cancer whose response to radiotherapy plus ipilimumab could not be evaluated. Some clones in this sample may be carry-over from other donors' samples. The rearrangement joins TRBV7-2 to TRBJ2-2, with TRBD2 matching 7 bases. This sample comprised peripheral blood, obtained from a patient treated with radiotherapy plus ipilimumab. The CDR3: CASSFWGRGSTGELFF. The DNA of the CDR3 is TGTGCCAGCAGCTTTTGGGGGAGGGGCTCCACCGGGGAGCTGTTTTTT.